A single sample is the source of the 27 T cell receptor beta chains below, sequenced in a study of tumour-infiltrating T cells in Burkitt lymphoma. Profiling relied on immunoSEQ multiplex PCR, and the TCRdb table lists in-frame clones only, not all of them. Counted here are over a thousand clones, over 15% occurring once; the ten biggest clones make up 47%. The sequenced sample consisted of tumor tissue. The receptors come from a human donor with Burkitt lymphoma.

The chain joins TRBV27 to TRBJ1-1, with no clear D. V lost 5 bases and J lost 5, with 15 bases in between. CDR3 length: 14 amino acids. Looked up from germline, CDR1 is MNHEY and CDR2 is SMNVEV (reference sequence). As DNA, the CDR3 is TGTGCCAGCAGTCCCTTCCCGGGGTATACTGAAGCTTTCTTT. It encodes CASSPFPGYTEAFF.

This clone was seen a few times. J is TRBJ2-4 and V is TRBV10-3; no definite D call. The germline V gene encodes CDR1 ENHRY and CDR2 SYGVKD. Trimming stripped 0 bases from V and 6 bases from J, with 9 bases between. This CDR3 is 14 amino acids long. The DNA of the CDR3 is TGTGCCATCAGTGAGTCCCAGGTTTTAAACATTCAGTACTTC. This codes for CAISESQVLNIQYF.

This clone has a handful of counts. The rearrangement links TRBV15 to TRBJ2-3; perhaps TRBD2 as D (6 bases). Between the trimmed V and J ends, which lost 2 bases and 2 bases, there was a span of 20 bases. Germline V CDR1 and CDR2: LNHNV, YYDKDF (reference sequence). The CDR3 sequence is 18 residues long. Written as DNA, the CDR3 is TGTGCCACCAGCAGACTACCGGGACTCCGAGACCTCACAGATACGCAGTATTTT. It codes for CATSRLPGLRDLTDTQYF.

Only a few counts were recorded for this clone. The chain combines TRBV27 with TRBJ2-3; D gene uncertain. The V gene lost 0 bases and the J gene lost 2 bases, with 9 bases spanning the gap. Germline CDR1 is MNHEY and CDR2 is SMNVEV (reference sequence). The CDR3 covers 15 residues. CDR3 region: CASSLSITYTDTQYF. The CDR3 DNA reads as TGTGCCAGCAGTTTATCGATTACTTACACAGATACGCAGTATTTT.

CDR3 nucleotides: TGCAGCGTGATTGGTGCAGGGGAGCTGTTTTTT. Its translation is CSVIGAGELFF. J is TRBJ2-2 and V is TRBV29-1; D not certain. V was trimmed by 6 bases and J by 8 bases, leaving 10 bases between them. The germline V gene has CDR1 SQVTM and CDR2 ANQGSEA. The CDR3 loop spans 11 amino acids.

In its sample, this clone was seen a few times. The chain couples TRBV6-5 to TRBJ1-1; no definite D call. Germline CDR1 MNHEY, CDR2 SVGAGI. The ends were cut back, 0 bases at V and 1 base at J, with 6 bases in the middle. The CDR3 consists of 14 residues. CDR3 sequence (DNA): TGTGCCAGCAGTTACTCGGCCGGGAACACTGAAGCTTTCTTT. It encodes CASSYSAGNTEAFF.

A few counts support this clone. This rearrangement joins TRBV2 to TRBJ2-7, with TRBD2 as a possible D gene (7 bases). In germline, CDR1 is SNHLY, CDR2 FYNNEI. The ends were cut back, 1 base at V and 4 bases at J, with 17 bases in the middle. CDR3 length: 16 residues. The CDR3 is CASSEGGGAFGYEQYF. The DNA of the CDR3 is TGTGCCAGCAGTGAAGGGGGGGGCGCATTCGGGTACGAGCAGTACTTC. Full variable domain (outside the CDR3, taken from reference TRBV2 and TRBJ2-7): EPEVTQTPSHQVTQMGQEVILRCVPISNHLYFYWYRQILGQKVEFLVSFYNNEISEKSEIFDDQFSVERPDGSNFTLKIRSTKLEDSAMYFCASSEGGGAFGYEQYFGPGTRLTVT.

The chain couples TRBV28 to TRBJ1-3; tentatively, D is TRBD1 (6 bases). CDR1 is MDHEN, CDR2 SYDVKM, per germline. This CDR3 region has 16 residues. The V end was cut by 6 bases, the J end by 0 bases, with 15 bases between. CDR3 amino acids: CASRTTGLSSGNTIYF. The CDR3 DNA follows: TGTGCCAGCAGGACCACAGGGCTGAGCTCTGGAAACACCATATATTTT.

This clone has just a few counts. A far larger clone is one nucleotide away, so this likely arose from a read error. The V gene is TRBV7-9, the J gene TRBJ2-5; no firm D call. The CDR3 has 14 residues. Germline CDR1 reads SEHNR; CDR2 reads FQNEAQ (reference sequence). The CDR3 loop reads CASSLAWGMEIQYF. For the CDR3, the DNA is TGTGCCAGCAGCTTAGCTTGGGGTATGGAGATCCAGTACTTC. The variable domain in full, completed from reference TRBV7-9 and TRBJ2-5, reads DTGVSQNPRHKITKRGQNVTFRCDPISEHNRLYWYRQTLGQGPEFLTYFQNEAQLEKSRLLSDRFSAERPKGSFSTLEIQRTEQGDSAMYLCASSLAWGMEIQYFGPGTRLLVL.

The chain joins TRBV4-2 to TRBJ1-4, with TRBD1 matching 7 bases. After removal of 0 bases from V and 0 bases from J, the junction contained 10 bases not matched to a gene. The CDR3 runs to 19 residues. CDR1 is LGHNA, CDR2 YNFKEQ, per germline. The CDR3 bases are TGTGCCAGCAGCCAAGACCGGACAGGTTCAGGAGCAACTAATGAAAAACTGTTTTTT. This codes for CASSQDRTGSGATNEKLFF.

The chain uses TRBV4-2 and TRBJ1-1; 12 bases are shared with TRBD1. From germline, CDR1 is LGHNA and CDR2 YNFKEQ. CDR3 length: 16 residues. V lost 0 bases, J lost 13 bases, and 12 bases stayed unmatched. CDR3: CASSQDLIGTGGRGFF. The CDR3 nucleotides are TGTGCCAGCAGCCAAGATCTCATCGGGACAGGGGGCCGGGGTTTCTTT.

This clone was found a few times. The gene calls are TRBV19 and TRBJ2-1, with 9 bases that match TRBD2. Looked up from germline, CDR1 is LNHDA and CDR2 is SQIVND (reference sequence). Trimming at V came to 2 bases and at J to 3 bases, leaving 11 bases not matched to a gene. This CDR3 comprises 18 residues. As DNA, the CDR3 is TGTGCCAGTAGTATACAAGCGGGAGGTCCCGGTTTCTACAATGAGCAGTTCTTC. Encoded protein: CASSIQAGGPGFYNEQFF.

V and J are TRBV4-3 and TRBJ2-7, with D possibly TRBD2 on 6 matching bases. Between the trimmed V and J ends, which lost 4 bases and 2 bases, there was a span of 18 bases. Germline assignment: CDR1 LGHNA and CDR2 YSLEER. The CDR3 loop spans 16 amino acids. CDR3 protein: CASSPHAGKVTYEQYF. The CDR3 bases are TGCGCCAGCAGCCCCCATGCGGGAAAAGTGACCTACGAGCAGTACTTC.

This clone was recorded a few times. The chain couples TRBV20-1 to TRBJ1-2; TRBD1 is a possible D gene (5 bases). Germline V gene data show CDR1 as DFQATT and CDR2 as SNEGSKA (reference sequence). This CDR3 comprises 9 residues. Trimming removed 6 bases from V and 6 bases from J, with 5 bases in between. The CDR3 reads CSAGDGYTF. DNA for the CDR3: TGCAGTGCAGGGGATGGCTACACCTTC.

The CDR3 spells CASSIAGADTDTQYF. DNA of the CDR3: TGCGCCAGCAGTATCGCGGGGGCCGACACAGATACGCAGTATTTT. The V and J genes are TRBV5-1 and TRBJ2-3; weak D call: TRBD2 (7 bases). V was trimmed by 5 bases and J by 2 bases, leaving 15 bases between them. CDR3 size: 15 residues. Germline CDR1 and CDR2: SGHRS and YFSETQ.

A few counts support this clone. The chain uses TRBV7-9 and TRBJ2-7, with a tentative D call TRBD1 (5 bases). The CDR3 totals 12 residues. Trimming took 1 base from V and 5 from J, leaving 6 bases between them. Germline V gene data show CDR1 as SEHNR and CDR2 as FQNEAQ (reference sequence). The chain's CDR3 is CASSLEGNEQYF. The CDR3 nucleotides are TGTGCCAGCAGCTTAGAGGGGAACGAGCAGTACTTC.

The chain couples TRBV5-1 to TRBJ1-2, with 7 nucleotides matching TRBD1. The CDR3 covers 14 residues. Per germline, CDR1 SGHRS and CDR2 YFSETQ. V lost 5 bases and J lost 6; bases outside the gene matches: 10. The CDR3 coding sequence is TGCGCCAGCAGAAAGGGCACAGGGGTTCATGGCTACACCTTC. It encodes CASRKGTGVHGYTF.

The table lists this clone with a few counts. V gene TRBV2 combines with J gene TRBJ2-7; 7 bases match TRBD2. J lost 6 bases, V lost 5 bases, and 13 bases had no gene match. The length of the CDR3 is 15 residues. The germline V gene has CDR1 SNHLY and CDR2 FYNNEI. The CDR3: CASSKRGLTGLEQYF. In DNA, the CDR3 is TGTGCCAGCAGTAAAAGGGGACTAACGGGCCTCGAGCAGTACTTC.

This clone occurred a few times. The chain recombines TRBV7-6 with TRBJ2-2; the D gene is possibly TRBD2 (6 bases). Germline V lookup: CDR1 SGHVS, CDR2 FNYEAQ. The CDR3 extends over 19 amino acids. The V gene lost 1 base and the J gene lost 4 bases, with 22 bases spanning the gap. In DNA form, the CDR3 reads TGTGCCAGCAGCTTAGTCCCCGCATGGGCGGCGGGGACCACCGGGGAGCTGTTTTTT. It encodes CASSLVPAWAAGTTGELFF.

This chain uses TRBV6-5 with TRBJ2-7, with TRBD2 as a possible D gene (5 bases). CDR1 is MNHEY, CDR2 SVGAGI, per germline. The CDR3 extends over 14 amino acids. Trimming stripped 2 bases from V and 4 bases from J, with 12 bases between. CDR3 amino acids: CASSYIEGGYEQYF. As DNA, the CDR3 is TGTGCCAGCAGTTACATTGAGGGCGGTTACGAGCAGTACTTC.

This chain uses TRBV6-5 with TRBJ2-2, with 7 positions matching TRBD2. Germline CDR1 is MNHEY and CDR2 is SVGAGI. The ends lost 4 bases at V and 4 bases at J; junction bases unmatched: 6. This CDR3 region has 15 residues. The CDR3 here is CASSLGGSGTGELFF. In DNA form, the CDR3 reads TGTGCCAGCAGTTTGGGGGGGTCGGGCACCGGGGAGCTGTTTTTT.

The genes are TRBV6-1 and TRBJ1-1; D ambiguous. Germline V lookup: CDR1 MNHNS, CDR2 SASEGT. Trimming took 7 bases from V and 1 from J, leaving 10 bases between them. The CDR3 is 13 residues long. CDR3 in amino acids: CASKLWANTEAFF. The CDR3 DNA reads TGTGCCAGCAAGCTCTGGGCGAACACTGAAGCTTTCTTT.

This sequence joins TRBV4-3 and TRBJ2-5; tentatively, D is TRBD1 or TRBD2 (5 bases each). The J call may be wrong; the DNA end is better matched by TRBJ2-7. CDR3 length: 14 amino acids. Germline V gives CDR1 LGHNA, CDR2 YSLEER. As DNA, the CDR3 is TGCGCCAGCAGCCAAGATACGGGGCACGACGAGCAGTACTTC. It codes for CASSQDTGHDEQYF.

This clone was counted only a few times. V and J are TRBV7-8 and TRBJ2-7; possible D gene TRBD2, 6 bases. Germline CDR1 and CDR2: SGHVS and FQNEAQ. Trimming took 8 bases from V and 3 from J, leaving 17 bases between them. The CDR3 sequence is 14 residues long. CDR3 bases: TGTGCCAGCGTACCCGGGACTTATCTCTACGAGCAGTACTTC. This sequence encodes CASVPGTYLYEQYF.

The chain combines TRBV27 with TRBJ1-6, with 9 bases matching TRBD1. Germline loops: CDR1 MNHEY, CDR2 SMNVEV (reference sequence). V shed 5 bases, J shed 9 bases, and the junction held 26 bases outside the gene matches. The CDR3 spans 21 residues. The CDR3 DNA sequence: TGTGCCAGCAGTGCCCGACAGGGGGGTCTTTTTTGGGACGTTATAGGTTCACCCCTCCACTTT. This gives the protein CASSARQGGLFWDVIGSPLHF.

The gene calls are TRBV7-9 and TRBJ2-1; D not certain. V was clipped by 5 bases and J by 9 bases, with 20 bases between them. CDR3 length: 15 amino acids. Germline CDR1 SEHNR, CDR2 FQNEAQ (reference sequence). CDR3 protein: CASSLLRPSGIEQFF. The CDR3 DNA reads as TGTGCCAGCAGCCTACTGAGACCCAGTGGTATTGAGCAGTTCTTC.

This clone came up a few times. This chain joins TRBV25-1 and TRBJ1-4; TRBD1 is a possible D gene (5 bases). In germline, CDR1 is MGHDK, CDR2 SYGVNS. CDR3 length equals 15 residues. Deletions cut 6 bases from V and 8 bases from J, with 19 bases between. The CDR3 DNA reads TGTGCCAGCAGCCTAGAGGGCAGGGTAGGGGAAAAACTGTTTTTT. This translates into CASSLEGRVGEKLFF.